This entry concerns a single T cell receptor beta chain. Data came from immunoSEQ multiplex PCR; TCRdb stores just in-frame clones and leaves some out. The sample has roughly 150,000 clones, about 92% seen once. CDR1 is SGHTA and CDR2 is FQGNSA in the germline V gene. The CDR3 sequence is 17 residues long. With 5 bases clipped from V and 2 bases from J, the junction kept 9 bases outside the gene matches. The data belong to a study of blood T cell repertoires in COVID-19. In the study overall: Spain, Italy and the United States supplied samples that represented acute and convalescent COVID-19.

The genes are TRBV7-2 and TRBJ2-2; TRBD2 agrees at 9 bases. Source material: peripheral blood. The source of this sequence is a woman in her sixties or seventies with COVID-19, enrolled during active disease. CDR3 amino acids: CASSRLAGGANTGELFF. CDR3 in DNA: TGTGCCAGCAGCAGACTCGCGGGGGGGGCCAACACCGGGGAGCTGTTTTTT.